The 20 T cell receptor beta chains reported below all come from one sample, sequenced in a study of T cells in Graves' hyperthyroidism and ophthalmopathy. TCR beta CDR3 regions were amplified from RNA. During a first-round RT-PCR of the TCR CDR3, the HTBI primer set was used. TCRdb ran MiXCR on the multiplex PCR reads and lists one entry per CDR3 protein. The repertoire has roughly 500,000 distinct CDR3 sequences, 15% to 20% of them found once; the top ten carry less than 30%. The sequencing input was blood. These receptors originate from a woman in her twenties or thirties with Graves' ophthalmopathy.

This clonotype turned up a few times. The CDR3 coding sequence is TGCAGCGTTGAACTGGACAGGTCTTTTCCCGAGCAGTACTTC. Its translation is CSVELDRSFPEQYF. The chain uses TRBV29-1 and TRBJ2-7; 7 bases are a match to TRBD1. This CDR3 contains 14 residues. The junction had 10 bases not matched to a gene; V was cut back by 2 bases and J by 6 bases. Germline assignment: CDR1 SQVTM and CDR2 ANQGSEA.

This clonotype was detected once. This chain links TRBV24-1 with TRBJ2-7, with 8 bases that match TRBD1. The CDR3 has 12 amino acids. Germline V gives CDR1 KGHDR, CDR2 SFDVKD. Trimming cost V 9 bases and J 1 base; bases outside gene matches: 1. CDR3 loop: CATQGASYEQYF. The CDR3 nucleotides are TGTGCCACCCAGGGGGCGTCCTACGAGCAGTACTTC.

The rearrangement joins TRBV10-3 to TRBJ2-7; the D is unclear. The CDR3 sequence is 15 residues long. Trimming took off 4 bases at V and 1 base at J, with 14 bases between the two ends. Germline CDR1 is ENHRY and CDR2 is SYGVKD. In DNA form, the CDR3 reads TGTGCCATCAGTGGCGGTTATGGAGCATCCTACGAGCAGTACTTC. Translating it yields CAISGGYGASYEQYF.

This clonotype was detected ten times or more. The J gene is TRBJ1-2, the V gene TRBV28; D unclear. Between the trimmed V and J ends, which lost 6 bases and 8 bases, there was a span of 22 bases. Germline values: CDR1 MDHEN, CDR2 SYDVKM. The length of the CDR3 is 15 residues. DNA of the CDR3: TGTGCCAGCAGCCCGACCTTAAGGCTGGGAGGGGGCTACACCTTC. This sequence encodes CASSPTLRLGGGYTF.

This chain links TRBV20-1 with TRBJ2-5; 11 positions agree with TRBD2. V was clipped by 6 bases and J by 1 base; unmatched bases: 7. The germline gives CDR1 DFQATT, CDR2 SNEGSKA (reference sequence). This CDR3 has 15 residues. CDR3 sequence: CSAKRLAGFQETQYF. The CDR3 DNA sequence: TGCAGTGCGAAAAGACTAGCGGGGTTCCAAGAGACCCAGTACTTC.

The CDR3 DNA reads TGTGCCAGCGCCCGCCGTACTAGCGGGAGGCTCTCTGGGGCCAACGTCCTGACTTTC. This encodes CASARRTSGRLSGANVLTF. The chain employs TRBV2 and TRBJ2-6; 12 bases map to TRBD2. The CDR3 has 19 amino acids. Looked up from germline, CDR1 is SNHLY and CDR2 is FYNNEI. Trimming took 8 bases from V and 0 from J; bases not matched to a gene: 11. The whole variable domain, filled in from reference TRBV2 and TRBJ2-6, reads EPEVTQTPSHQVTQMGQEVILRCVPISNHLYFYWYRQILGQKVEFLVSFYNNEISEKSEIFDDQFSVERPDGSNFTLKIRSTKLEDSAMYFCASARRTSGRLSGANVLTFGAGSRLTVL.

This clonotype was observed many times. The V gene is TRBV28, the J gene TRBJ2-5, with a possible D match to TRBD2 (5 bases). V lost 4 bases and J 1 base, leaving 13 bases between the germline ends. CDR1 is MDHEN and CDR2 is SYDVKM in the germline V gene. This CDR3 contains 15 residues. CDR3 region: CASSSGRETQETQYF. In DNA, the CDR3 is TGTGCCAGCAGTTCAGGCCGGGAAACCCAAGAGACCCAGTACTTC.

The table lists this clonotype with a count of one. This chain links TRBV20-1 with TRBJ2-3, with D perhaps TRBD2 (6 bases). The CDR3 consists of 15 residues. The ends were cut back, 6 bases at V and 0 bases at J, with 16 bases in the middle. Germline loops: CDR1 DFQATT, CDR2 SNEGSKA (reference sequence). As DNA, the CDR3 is TGCAGTGCCGCTTCGCGGGGAGCAAGCACAGATACGCAGTATTTT. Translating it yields CSAASRGASTDTQYF.

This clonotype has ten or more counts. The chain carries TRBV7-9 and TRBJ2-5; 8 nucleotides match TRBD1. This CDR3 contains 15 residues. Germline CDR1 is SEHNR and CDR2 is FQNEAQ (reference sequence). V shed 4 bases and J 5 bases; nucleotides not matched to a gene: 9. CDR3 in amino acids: CASSSGGSGQETQYF. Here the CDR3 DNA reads TGTGCCAGCAGCTCAGGGGGCAGCGGTCAGGAGACCCAGTACTTC.

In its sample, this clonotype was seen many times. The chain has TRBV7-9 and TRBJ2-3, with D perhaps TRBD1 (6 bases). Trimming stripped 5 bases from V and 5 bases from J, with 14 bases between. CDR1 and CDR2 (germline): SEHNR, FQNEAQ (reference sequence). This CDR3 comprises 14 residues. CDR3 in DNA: TGTGCCAGCAGCCTAGGCTCCAGGGGAGATACGCAGTATTTT. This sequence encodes CASSLGSRGDTQYF.

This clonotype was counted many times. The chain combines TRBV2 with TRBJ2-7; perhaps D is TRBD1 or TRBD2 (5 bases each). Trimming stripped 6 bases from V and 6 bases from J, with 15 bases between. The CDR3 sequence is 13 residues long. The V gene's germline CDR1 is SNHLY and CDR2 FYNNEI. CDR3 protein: CASSQGRLGEQYF. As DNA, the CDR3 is TGTGCCAGCAGCCAGGGACGCTTGGGCGAGCAGTACTTC.

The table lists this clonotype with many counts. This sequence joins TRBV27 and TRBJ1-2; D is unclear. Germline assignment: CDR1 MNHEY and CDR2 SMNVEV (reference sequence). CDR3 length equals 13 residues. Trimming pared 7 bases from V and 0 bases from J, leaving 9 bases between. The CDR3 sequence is CASKTTANYGYTF. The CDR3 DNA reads TGTGCCAGCAAGACAACAGCTAACTATGGCTACACCTTC.

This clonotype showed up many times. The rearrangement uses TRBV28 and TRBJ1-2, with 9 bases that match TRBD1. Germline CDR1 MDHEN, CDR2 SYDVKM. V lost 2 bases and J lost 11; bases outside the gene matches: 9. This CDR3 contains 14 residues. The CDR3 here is CASSLPPGQGGYTF. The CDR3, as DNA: TGTGCCAGCAGTTTACCCCCGGGACAGGGAGGTTACACCTTC.

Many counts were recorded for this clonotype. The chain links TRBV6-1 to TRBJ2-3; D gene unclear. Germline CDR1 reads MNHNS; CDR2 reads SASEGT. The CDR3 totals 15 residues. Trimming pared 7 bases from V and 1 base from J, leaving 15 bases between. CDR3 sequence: CASNSLLPGTDTQYF. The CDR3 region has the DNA TGTGCCAGCAACAGCCTGCTACCGGGCACAGATACGCAGTATTTT.

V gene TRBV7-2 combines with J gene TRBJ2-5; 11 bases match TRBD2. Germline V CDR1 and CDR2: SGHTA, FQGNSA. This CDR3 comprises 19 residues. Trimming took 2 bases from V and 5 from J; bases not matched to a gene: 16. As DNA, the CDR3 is TGTGCCAGCAGCTTATCGTGGTCCGGACTAGCGGGCGGGGCGGAGACCCAGTACTTC. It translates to CASSLSWSGLAGGAETQYF.

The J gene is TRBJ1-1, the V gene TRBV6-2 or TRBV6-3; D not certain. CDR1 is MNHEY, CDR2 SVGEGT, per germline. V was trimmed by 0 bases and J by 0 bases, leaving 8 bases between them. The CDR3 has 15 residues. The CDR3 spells CASSYSTEMNTEAFF. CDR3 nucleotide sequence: TGTGCCAGCAGTTACTCGACGGAGATGAACACTGAAGCTTTCTTT.

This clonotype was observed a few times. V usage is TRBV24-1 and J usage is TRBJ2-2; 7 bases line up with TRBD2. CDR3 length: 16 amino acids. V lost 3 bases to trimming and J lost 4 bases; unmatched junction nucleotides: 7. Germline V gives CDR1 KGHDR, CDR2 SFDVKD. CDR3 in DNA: TGTGCCACCAGTGATGCAAGCGGGATCGCCACCGGGGAGCTGTTTTTT. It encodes CATSDASGIATGELFF.

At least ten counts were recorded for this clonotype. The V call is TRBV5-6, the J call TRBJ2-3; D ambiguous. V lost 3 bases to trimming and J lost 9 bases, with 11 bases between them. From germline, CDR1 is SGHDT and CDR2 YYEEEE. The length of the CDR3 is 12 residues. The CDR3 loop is CASSSGQWTQYF. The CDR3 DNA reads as TGTGCCAGCAGCTCGGGTCAATGGACGCAGTATTTT.

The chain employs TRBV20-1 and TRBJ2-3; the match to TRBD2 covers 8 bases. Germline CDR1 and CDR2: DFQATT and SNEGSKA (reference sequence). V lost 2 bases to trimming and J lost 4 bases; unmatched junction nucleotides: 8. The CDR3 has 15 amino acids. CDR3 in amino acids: CSARWSGGPADTQYF. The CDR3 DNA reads TGCAGTGCTAGATGGTCGGGAGGGCCTGCAGATACGCAGTATTTT.

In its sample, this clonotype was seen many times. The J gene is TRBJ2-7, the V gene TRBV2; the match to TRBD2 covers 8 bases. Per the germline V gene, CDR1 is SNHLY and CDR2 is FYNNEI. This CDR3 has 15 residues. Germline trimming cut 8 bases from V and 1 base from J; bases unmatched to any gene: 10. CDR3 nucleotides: TGTGCCAGCTTACCACGGACTAGCTATTCCTACGAGCAGTACTTC. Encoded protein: CASLPRTSYSYEQYF.